One sample yielded the 21 T cell receptor beta chains listed below, sequenced in a study of identical twins. MiXCR was run by TCRdb on the 5' RACE reads, yielding one entry per CDR3 protein. This repertoire shows some 710,000 distinct CDR3 sequences, around 6% found once; its top ten account for 1.5% to 2%. The source material was naive T cells sorted from blood. Source of these receptors: a man between 18 and 29 years old in good health.

Points on this clonotype: Mismatch with germline at one junction end may stem from a read error. The chain uses TRBV28 and TRBJ2-3; possible D gene TRBD1, 6 bases. Germline-derived CDR1 and CDR2 are MDHEN and SYDVKM. CDR3 size: 16 residues. The CDR3 reads CTSSHSSGTSLGTQYF. The CDR3 DNA follows: TGTACCAGCAGCCACTCATCTGGGACATCCTTAGGCACGCAGTATTTT.

This clonotype was seen many times. The rearrangement uses TRBV20-1 and TRBJ1-2; possibly TRBD1 for D (5 bases). The germline V gene has CDR1 DFQATT and CDR2 SNEGSKA (reference sequence). The V and J ends lost 7 bases and 1 base respectively, with 16 bases between them. The CDR3 runs to 14 residues. Written as DNA, the CDR3 is TGCAGTGGTAAAGGGGATCCGGTTAACTATGGCTACACCTTC. Its protein product is CSGKGDPVNYGYTF.

This clonotype was seen a handful of times. The chain has TRBV6-1 and TRBJ1-5; 10 bases line up with TRBD1. The CDR3 is made up of 17 amino acids. With V trimmed by 8 bases and J by 2 bases, 12 bases remained unmatched. Germline V gives CDR1 MNHNS, CDR2 SASEGT. The CDR3 reads CASSLGQGGWGNQPQHF. The CDR3 nucleotides read TGTGCCAGCTCACTAGGACAGGGGGGATGGGGCAATCAGCCCCAGCATTTT.

This rearrangement joins TRBV11-2 to TRBJ1-1; perhaps TRBD1 as D (5 bases). This CDR3 is built from 15 residues. Trimming took off 5 bases at V and 5 bases at J, with 18 bases between the two ends. Germline V lookup: CDR1 SGHAT, CDR2 FQNNGV. CDR3 in DNA: TGTGCCAGCAGCCCTAAGCTCCAGGGTCGGACTGAAGCTTTCTTT. It specifies CASSPKLQGRTEAFF.

This clonotype was detected many times. The V and J genes are TRBV12-3 or TRBV12-4 and TRBJ2-7; D possibly corresponds to TRBD2 (6 bases). The V end lost 6 bases, the J end lost 3 bases, and 9 bases lay between the germline ends. There are 12 residues in the CDR3. The CDR3 loop is CASRTGLYEQYF. CDR3 in DNA: TGTGCCAGCAGAACGGGACTCTACGAGCAGTACTTC.

This clonotype has at least ten counts. The genes are TRBV7-2 and TRBJ2-3; 8 nucleotides agree with TRBD2. With 1 base clipped from V and 2 bases from J, the junction kept 8 bases outside the gene matches. Germline V gene lookup returns CDR1 SGHTA and CDR2 FQGNSA. This CDR3 has 17 amino acids. The CDR3 sequence is CASSLVAGTRPTDTQYF. In DNA, the CDR3 is TGTGCCAGCAGCTTAGTAGCGGGGACCCGACCCACAGATACGCAGTATTTT.

This clonotype was recorded a few times. J is TRBJ1-1 and V is TRBV5-1; D is unclear. The CDR3 loop spans 14 amino acids. CDR1 and CDR2 from the germline V gene are SGHRS and YFSETQ. Trimming stripped 1 base from V and 6 bases from J, with 13 bases between. The CDR3 nucleotides read TGCGCCAGCAGCTTGTTGGGTCCCCCCCCTGAAGCTTTCTTT. This sequence encodes CASSLLGPPPEAFF.

This clonotype was observed a handful of times. V gene TRBV6-1 combines with J gene TRBJ2-7; TRBD2 matches 8 bases. J lost 4 bases, V lost 3 bases, and 8 bases had no gene match. The germline V gene encodes CDR1 MNHNS and CDR2 SASEGT. The CDR3 has 15 residues. CDR3 sequence: CASSEASGPPYEQYV. CDR3 DNA: TGTGCCAGCAGTGAGGCTAGCGGGCCCCCTTACGAGCAGTACGTC.

This clonotype was seen more than once but under ten times. One end of the junction is discordant with germline, which a read error may explain. The chain joins TRBV6-1 to TRBJ1-2; possible D gene TRBD1, 6 bases. The CDR3 has 13 amino acids. Germline values: CDR1 MNHNS, CDR2 SASEGT. The CDR3 DNA reads as TGTGCCAGCAGTGAAGCGGGCAGGCAGGGGCCTCCCTTC. This gives the protein CASSEAGRQGPPF.

This clonotype was observed many times. This chain connects TRBV5-5 to TRBJ2-5; a weak D match, TRBD2 (6 bases). V was cut by 4 bases and J by 0 bases, with 10 bases left in between. Germline assignment: CDR1 SGHKS and CDR2 YYEKEE (reference sequence). This CDR3 is built from 14 residues. The CDR3 protein is CASSPGLNQETQYF. CDR3 nucleotide sequence: TGTGCCAGCAGCCCCGGACTAAACCAAGAGACCCAGTACTTC.

This clonotype was seen only a few times. V usage is TRBV27 and J usage is TRBJ1-5; weak D call: TRBD1 (5 bases). The CDR3 is 15 residues long. Looked up from germline, CDR1 is MNHEY and CDR2 is SMNVEV (reference sequence). Trimming stripped 2 bases from V and 5 bases from J, with 13 bases between. The CDR3 DNA follows: TGTGCCAGCAGTTTACGGGGCCGATGGCATCAGCCCCAGCATTTT. Its protein product is CASSLRGRWHQPQHF.

This chain links TRBV7-2 with TRBJ2-7; 7 nucleotides line up with TRBD1. Germline loops: CDR1 SGHTA, CDR2 FQGNSA. The CDR3 length is 15 residues. The V gene end was trimmed by 3 bases and the J gene end by 6 bases; junction bases not matched to a gene: 11. The DNA for the CDR3 is TGTGCCAGCAGCTTGAATACTAACAGGGGTAGCGAGCAGTACTTC. It translates to CASSLNTNRGSEQYF. Based on the CDR3 plus reference TRBV7-2 and TRBJ2-7, the full variable domain is GAGVSQSPSNKVTEKGKDVELRCDPISGHTALYWYRQSLGQGLEFLIYFQGNSAPDKSGLPSDRFSAERTGGSVSTLTIQRTQQEDSAVYLCASSLNTNRGSEQYFGPGTRLTVT.

This clonotype came up many times. The V call is TRBV9, the J call TRBJ2-1; TRBD2 matches at 12 bases. From germline, CDR1 is SGDLS and CDR2 YYNGEE. This CDR3 has 15 residues. V lost 4 bases and J lost 8; bases outside the gene matches: 7. The CDR3 protein is CASSLGLAGLHEQFF. The CDR3 DNA reads TGTGCCAGCAGCCTGGGACTAGCGGGCTTACATGAGCAGTTCTTC.

This clonotype was picked up a small number of times. The chain employs TRBV7-6 and TRBJ1-5, with a weak D call TRBD1 (6 bases). CDR1 is SGHVS, CDR2 FNYEAQ, per germline. The CDR3 totals 16 residues. Trimming removed 1 base at V and 2 bases at J, with 12 bases between. The CDR3 nucleotides read TGTGCCAGCAGCTTAGATGGGGGCCGTGGCAATCAGCCCCAGCATTTT. This sequence encodes CASSLDGGRGNQPQHF. The complete variable domain, with remaining parts taken from reference TRBV7-6 and TRBJ1-5, reads GAGVSQSPRYKVTKRGQDVALRCDPISGHVSLYWYRQALGQGPEFLTYFNYEAQQDKSGLPNDRFSAERPEGSISTLTIQRTEQRDSAMYRCASSLDGGRGNQPQHFGDGTRLSIL.

Many counts were recorded for this clonotype. The chain carries TRBV7-2 and TRBJ2-5, with 12 bases aligning to TRBD2. There are 14 residues in the CDR3. Trimming at V came to 6 bases and at J to 5 bases, leaving 4 bases not matched to a gene. Germline V CDR1 and CDR2: SGHTA, FQGNSA. The CDR3 is CASRAGLAGETQYF. In DNA form, the CDR3 reads TGTGCCAGCAGGGCCGGACTAGCGGGGGAGACCCAGTACTTC. The full variable domain, its missing parts supplied by reference TRBV7-2 and TRBJ2-5, is GAGVSQSPSNKVTEKGKDVELRCDPISGHTALYWYRQSLGQGLEFLIYFQGNSAPDKSGLPSDRFSAERTGGSVSTLTIQRTQQEDSAVYLCASRAGLAGETQYFGPGTRLLVL.

This clonotype was recorded many times. The chain carries TRBV12-3 or TRBV12-4 and TRBJ1-2, with TRBD1 as a possible D gene (5 bases). The CDR3 contains 13 residues. V was pared by 9 bases and J by 4 bases, with 15 bases between. The DNA of the CDR3 is TGTGCCAGTTTGGGCAGGGAGGGCTATGGCTACACCTTC. This gives the protein CASLGREGYGYTF.

This clonotype was recorded at least ten times. The chain is built from TRBV12-3 or TRBV12-4 and TRBJ1-2, with D possibly matching TRBD1 (5 bases). The CDR3 has 15 amino acids. The germline V and J ends were trimmed by 1 base and 8 bases, with 17 bases remaining between them. CDR3 sequence: CASSLGGRSLGGYTF. Written as DNA, the CDR3 is TGTGCCAGCAGTTTAGGGGGACGCTCCCTAGGGGGCTACACCTTC.

This clonotype was recorded at least ten times. The genes are TRBV20-1 and TRBJ2-1, with D possibly TRBD2 on 5 matching bases. This CDR3 comprises 13 residues. The germline gives CDR1 DFQATT, CDR2 SNEGSKA (reference sequence). V was cut by 2 bases and J by 8 bases, with 13 bases left in between. The CDR3 nucleotides are TGCAGTGCTAGACTAGCCCGGGCCGATGAGCAGTTCTTC. It yields the protein CSARLARADEQFF.

In its sample, this clonotype was seen many times. J is TRBJ2-4 and V is TRBV4-3; 7 bases match TRBD2. With 0 bases clipped from V and 8 bases from J, the junction kept 7 bases outside the gene matches. The germline V gene encodes CDR1 LGHNA and CDR2 YSLEER. This CDR3 is built from 15 residues. The CDR3 reads CASSQDPLGRDIQYF. The CDR3, as DNA: TGCGCCAGCAGCCAAGATCCCCTAGGGAGGGACATTCAGTACTTC.

This clonotype was recorded many times. This chain uses TRBV4-3 with TRBJ2-2; TRBD1 matches at 8 bases. This CDR3 comprises 17 residues. Per the germline V gene, CDR1 is LGHNA and CDR2 is YSLEER. V trimming: 3 bases; J trimming: 7 bases; junction bases outside the gene matches: 13. CDR3 amino acids: CASSQEPQGAGSGELFF. CDR3 coding DNA: TGCGCCAGCAGCCAGGAACCTCAGGGGGCGGGTAGCGGGGAGCTGTTTTTT.

This clonotype was observed at least ten times. The J gene is TRBJ2-1, the V gene TRBV7-9; D possibly corresponds to TRBD2 (5 bases). Trimming stripped 4 bases from V and 7 bases from J, with 17 bases between. CDR3 length: 15 residues. CDR1 is SEHNR and CDR2 is FQNEAQ in the germline V gene (reference sequence). CDR3 in amino acids: CASSSPSRDWNEQFF. CDR3 bases: TGTGCCAGCAGCTCACCCTCACGGGATTGGAATGAGCAGTTCTTC.